The present T cell receptor beta chain was sequenced within a study of T cell changes during pregnancy in multiple sclerosis. CDR1 and CDR2 from the germline V gene are MNHNS and SASEGT. The CDR3 spans 15 residues. V was pared by 1 base and J by 3 bases, with 4 bases of the junction left unmatched. Only in-frame clones appear in the TCRdb table, and some are missing; sequencing was by immunoSEQ multiplex PCR. Among tens of thousands of clones listed, 92% were seen once. The clonotype was recovered from a female donor with multiple sclerosis, enrolled in a pregnancy study. The specimen was peripheral blood, collected in the first trimester of pregnancy. V gene TRBV6-1 combines with J gene TRBJ2-7, with TRBD1 matching over 9 bases. The CDR3 is CASSEEWTGVYEQYF. CDR3 nucleotide sequence: TGTGCCAGCAGTGAAGAATGGACAGGGGTCTACGAGCAGTACTTC.